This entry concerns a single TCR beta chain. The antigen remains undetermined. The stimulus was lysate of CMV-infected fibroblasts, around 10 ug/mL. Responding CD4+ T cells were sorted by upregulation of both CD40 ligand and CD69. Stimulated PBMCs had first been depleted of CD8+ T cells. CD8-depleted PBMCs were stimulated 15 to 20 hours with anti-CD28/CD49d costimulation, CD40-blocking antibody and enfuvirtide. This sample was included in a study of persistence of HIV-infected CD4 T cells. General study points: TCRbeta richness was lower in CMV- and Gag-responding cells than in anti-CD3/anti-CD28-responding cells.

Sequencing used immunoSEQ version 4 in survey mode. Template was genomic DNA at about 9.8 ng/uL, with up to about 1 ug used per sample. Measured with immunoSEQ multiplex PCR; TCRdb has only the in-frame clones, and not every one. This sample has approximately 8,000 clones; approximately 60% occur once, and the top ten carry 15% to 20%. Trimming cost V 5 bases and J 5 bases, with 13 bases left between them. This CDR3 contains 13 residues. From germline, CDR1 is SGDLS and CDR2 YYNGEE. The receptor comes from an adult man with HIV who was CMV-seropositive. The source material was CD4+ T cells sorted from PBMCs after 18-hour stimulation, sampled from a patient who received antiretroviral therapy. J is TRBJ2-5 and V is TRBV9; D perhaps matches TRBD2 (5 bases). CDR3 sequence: CASSLARGETQYF. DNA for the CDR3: TGTGCCAGCAGTCTAGCCAGAGGGGAGACCCAGTACTTC. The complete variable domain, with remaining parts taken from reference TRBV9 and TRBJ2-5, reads DSGVTQTPKHLITATGQRVTLRCSPRSGDLSVYWYQQSLDQGLQFLIQYYNGEERAKGNILERFSAQQFPDLHSELNLSSLELGDSALYFCASSLARGETQYFGPGTRLLVL.